A selection of T cell receptor beta chains follows, all from one sample in a study of cytomegalovirus exposure and HLA in healthy donors. TCRdb keeps only in-frame clones here, not all; method: immunoSEQ multiplex PCR. The table has about 95,000 clones, approximately 80% seen once. Sequencing was done on a sample of PBMCs. The receptors shown here come from a man aged 25 to 40 in good health and CMV-seropositive. CDR3s include the opening cysteine and the closing phenylalanine or tryptophan. Each record gives: CDR3 DNA, CDR3 protein, V gene, clone size, D gene, J gene. A D gene is named only where the DNA matches it firmly. Expanded clones are given a class, and other clones once, few, many or no size at all.

CDR3 DNA: TGTGCCAGCAGTGAAGGGGACAGGTTCAATTCACCCCTCCACTTT
CDR3 protein: CASSEGDRFNSPLHF
V gene: TRBV6-1
clone size: -
D gene: TRBD1
J gene: TRBJ1-6

CDR3 DNA: TGTGCCAGCAGTTTACAAGGGGCCTTGACCTCTAATGAAAAACTGTTTTTT
CDR3 protein: CASSLQGALTSNEKLFF
V gene: TRBV28
clone size: -
D gene: -
J gene: TRBJ1-4

CDR3 DNA: TGTGCCAGCAGTTACTCGGGTAGCGGGACCTCCCACGAGCAGTACTTC
CDR3 protein: CASSYSGSGTSHEQYF
V gene: TRBV6-5
clone size: once
D gene: TRBD2
J gene: TRBJ2-7

CDR3 DNA: TGCGCCAGCAGCTTGCTTGGACAGGGTACAGATACGCAGTATTTT
CDR3 protein: CASSLLGQGTDTQYF
V gene: TRBV5-1
clone size: few
D gene: TRBD1
J gene: TRBJ2-3

CDR3 DNA: TGTGCCAGCAGCCCCCAGGGACAGGGCTTGTATTCACCCCTCCACTTT
CDR3 protein: CASSPQGQGLYSPLHF
V gene: TRBV5-5
clone size: -
D gene: TRBD1
J gene: TRBJ1-6

CDR3 DNA: TGCGCCAGCAGCGGGGACAGGGGTTATAATTCACCCCTCCACTTT
CDR3 protein: CASSGDRGYNSPLHF
V gene: TRBV5-1
clone size: -
D gene: TRBD1
J gene: TRBJ1-6

CDR3 DNA: TGTGCCAGCTCACCACCCCTCTTTAACAGGTTCTCCTACGAGCAGTACTTC
CDR3 protein: CASSPPLFNRFSYEQYF
V gene: TRBV18
clone size: -
D gene: -
J gene: TRBJ2-7

CDR3 DNA: TGTGCCAGCAGCTTAGGGAGGGGTGGTGCCGGGGAGCTGTTTTTT
CDR3 protein: CASSLGRGGAGELFF
V gene: TRBV11-2
clone size: -
D gene: -
J gene: TRBJ2-2

CDR3 DNA: TGTGCCAGCAGTTCGGGACAGCTCTATGGCTACACCTTC
CDR3 protein: CASSSGQLYGYTF
V gene: TRBV28
clone size: -
D gene: TRBD1
J gene: TRBJ1-2

CDR3 DNA: TGCGCCAGCAGCTTGGTTTCGGGACAGGGGATCTACGAGCAGTACTTC
CDR3 protein: CASSLVSGQGIYEQYF
V gene: TRBV5-1
clone size: few
D gene: TRBD1
J gene: TRBJ2-7

CDR3 DNA: TGTGCCAGGGGGACGGGGGCTGAAGCTTTCTTT
CDR3 protein: CARGTGAEAFF
V gene: TRBV7-9
clone size: few
D gene: -
J gene: TRBJ1-1

CDR3 DNA: TGTGCCATCAGTGAGGTCTCGGAGACCCAGTACTTC
CDR3 protein: CAISEVSETQYF
V gene: TRBV10-3
clone size: -
D gene: -
J gene: TRBJ2-5

CDR3 DNA: TGTGCCAGCAGGACAGGGGGCGCGGGGGAGCAGTACTTC
CDR3 protein: CASRTGGAGEQYF
V gene: TRBV28
clone size: -
D gene: TRBD1
J gene: TRBJ2-7

CDR3 DNA: TGTGCCAGCAGCCCGACAGGGGGCAGGGGTAATCAGCCCCAGCATTTT
CDR3 protein: CASSPTGGRGNQPQHF
V gene: TRBV28
clone size: -
D gene: TRBD1
J gene: TRBJ1-5

CDR3 DNA: TGTGCCAGCCCCGACTGGGGCGATGAAAAACTGTTTTTT
CDR3 protein: CASPDWGDEKLFF
V gene: TRBV27
clone size: -
D gene: -
J gene: TRBJ1-4

CDR3 DNA: TGTGCCAGCAGCCTTGCCGGGACAGGGAGCAATGAGCAGTTCTTC
CDR3 protein: CASSLAGTGSNEQFF
V gene: TRBV11-3
clone size: -
D gene: TRBD1
J gene: TRBJ2-1

CDR3 DNA: TGCGCCAGCAGCTTGGGCAGGGCCTACAATGAGCAGTTCTTC
CDR3 protein: CASSLGRAYNEQFF
V gene: TRBV5-1
clone size: -
D gene: -
J gene: TRBJ2-1

CDR3 DNA: TGTGCCAGCAGTTTATCAGGGAACTATGGCTACACCTTC
CDR3 protein: CASSLSGNYGYTF
V gene: TRBV28
clone size: once
D gene: -
J gene: TRBJ1-2

CDR3 DNA: TGTGCCATCAGTGAGTTTTCCGGGACAGGGGTCAATCAGCCCCAGCATTTT
CDR3 protein: CAISEFSGTGVNQPQHF
V gene: TRBV10-3
clone size: -
D gene: TRBD1
J gene: TRBJ1-5

CDR3 DNA: TGTGCCTGGAGTGTTGAGGGATTGGACACCGGGGAGCTGTTTTTT
CDR3 protein: CAWSVEGLDTGELFF
V gene: TRBV30
clone size: -
D gene: -
J gene: TRBJ2-2

CDR3 DNA: TGCGCCAGCAGCTTGGAGGGGCAGGGCCAAGAGACCCAGTACTTC
CDR3 protein: CASSLEGQGQETQYF
V gene: TRBV5-1
clone size: -
D gene: -
J gene: TRBJ2-5

CDR3 DNA: TGCGCCAGCAGGCCACAGGGTGGAACTAATGAAAAACTGTTTTTT
CDR3 protein: CASRPQGGTNEKLFF
V gene: TRBV5-1
clone size: -
D gene: -
J gene: TRBJ1-4

CDR3 DNA: TGTGCCAGCAGCGTCTCCGGGACTAGCGGGAGGGGTGAGCAGTTCTTC
CDR3 protein: CASSVSGTSGRGEQFF
V gene: TRBV7-2
clone size: -
D gene: TRBD2
J gene: TRBJ2-1

CDR3 DNA: TGTGCCAGCAGCTTAGTCGGGGAGATGAGCTCCTACGAGCAGTACTTC
CDR3 protein: CASSLVGEMSSYEQYF
V gene: TRBV7-6
clone size: -
D gene: -
J gene: TRBJ2-7

CDR3 DNA: TGTGCCAGCAGTTCCCCTGGGACAGGGCCGGATACGCAGTATTTT
CDR3 protein: CASSSPGTGPDTQYF
V gene: TRBV28
clone size: -
D gene: TRBD1
J gene: TRBJ2-3

CDR3 DNA: TGTGCCAGCAGTTCTCCGGCAGGGATCTCTGGAAACACCATATATTTT
CDR3 protein: CASSSPAGISGNTIYF
V gene: TRBV6-5
clone size: few
D gene: -
J gene: TRBJ1-3

CDR3 DNA: TGCGCCAGCAGTGAGCAGGGGGCTCAGCAGCCCCAGCATTTT
CDR3 protein: CASSEQGAQQPQHF
V gene: TRBV10-2
clone size: -
D gene: TRBD1
J gene: TRBJ1-5

CDR3 DNA: TGTGCCAGCAGTGAACCCAGGGGCGTGGTAGCGCAGTACACCGGGGAGCTGTTTTTT
CDR3 protein: CASSEPRGVVAQYTGELFF
V gene: TRBV6-1
clone size: -
D gene: -
J gene: TRBJ2-2

CDR3 DNA: TGTGCCAGCTCACCACCTGCGGTCGGACTTAACATTCAGTACTTC
CDR3 protein: CASSPPAVGLNIQYF
V gene: TRBV18
clone size: -
D gene: -
J gene: TRBJ2-4

CDR3 DNA: TGTGCCAGCAGCAAATTGGGTTCCGAGGACTCCTACAATGAGCAGTTCTTC
CDR3 protein: CASSKLGSEDSYNEQFF
V gene: TRBV21-1
clone size: -
D gene: -
J gene: TRBJ2-1